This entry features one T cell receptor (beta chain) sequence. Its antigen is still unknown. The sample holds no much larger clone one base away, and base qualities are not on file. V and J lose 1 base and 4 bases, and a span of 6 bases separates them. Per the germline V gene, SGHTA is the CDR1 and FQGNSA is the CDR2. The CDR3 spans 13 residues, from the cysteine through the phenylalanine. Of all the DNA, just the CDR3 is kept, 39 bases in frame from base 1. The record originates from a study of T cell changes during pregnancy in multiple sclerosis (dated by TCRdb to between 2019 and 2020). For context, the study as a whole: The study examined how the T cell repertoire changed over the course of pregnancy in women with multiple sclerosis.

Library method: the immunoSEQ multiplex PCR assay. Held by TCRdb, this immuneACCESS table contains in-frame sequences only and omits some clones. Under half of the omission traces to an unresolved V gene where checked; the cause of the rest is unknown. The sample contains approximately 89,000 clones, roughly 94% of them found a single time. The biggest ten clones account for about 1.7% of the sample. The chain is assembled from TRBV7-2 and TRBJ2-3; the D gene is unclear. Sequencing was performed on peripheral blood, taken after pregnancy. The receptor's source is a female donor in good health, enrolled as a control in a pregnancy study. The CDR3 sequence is CASSLVSADTQYF. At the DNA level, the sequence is TGTGCCAGCAGCTTAGTCTCGGCAGATACGCAGTATTTT.